The source of this TCR beta chain is a study of blood T cell repertoires in COVID-19. As for the study in general: Sources were T cells, B-cell-depleted T cells, or PBMCs; the material itself was cDNA or gDNA.

Original processing methods: Nucleated cell number was recorded as an estimate derived from reference gene primer amplification. The data were produced by immunoSEQ multiplex PCR, yet TCRdb's version contains in-frame clones alone and is incomplete. The D gene and trimming were derived from the DNA, and the V and J assignments and clone size from that table. The sample yields roughly 160,000 clones, about 80% seen once. CDR3 size: 12 residues. CDR1 and CDR2 (germline): LGHDT, YNNKEL (reference sequence). V lost 1 base to trimming and J lost 10 bases, with 7 bases between them. The chain links TRBV3-1 (or the pseudogene TRBV3-2) to TRBJ1-4; no clear D. The receptor's source is a woman in her sixties who had recovered from COVID-19. The sample consisted of PBMCs or T cells enriched from blood (not recorded which). CDR3 coding DNA: TGTGCCAGCAGCCAAGTCCCAGGAAAACTGTTTTTT. This sequence encodes CASSQVPGKLFF.